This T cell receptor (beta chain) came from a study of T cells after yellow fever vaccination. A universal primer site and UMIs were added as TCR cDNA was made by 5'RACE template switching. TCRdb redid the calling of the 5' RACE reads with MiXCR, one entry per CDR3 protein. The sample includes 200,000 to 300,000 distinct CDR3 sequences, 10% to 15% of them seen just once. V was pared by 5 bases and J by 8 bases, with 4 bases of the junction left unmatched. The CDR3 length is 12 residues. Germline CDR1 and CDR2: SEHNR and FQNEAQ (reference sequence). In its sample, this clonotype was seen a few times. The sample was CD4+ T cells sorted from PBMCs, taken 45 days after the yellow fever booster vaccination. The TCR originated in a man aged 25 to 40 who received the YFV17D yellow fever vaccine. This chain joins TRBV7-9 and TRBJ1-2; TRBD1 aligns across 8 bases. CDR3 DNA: TGTGCCAGCAGCCCAGGGGACAGGGGCTACACCTTC. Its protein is CASSPGDRGYTF.